These 32 T cell receptor beta chains were all obtained from the same sample, sequenced in a study of cytomegalovirus exposure and HLA in healthy donors. The PCR made use of 60 Vbeta and 13 Jbeta primers. The repertoire was sequenced with immunoSEQ multiplex PCR; TCRdb's copy has only in-frame clones and lacks some. Of fewer than 150,000 clones listed, roughly 71% are singletons. The sequenced sample consisted of PBMCs. The receptors come from a man aged 18-30 years in good health and CMV-seropositive.

The J gene is TRBJ1-2, the V gene TRBV28; D is unresolved. V was shortened by 6 bases and J by 0 bases, with 17 bases between the two germline ends. From germline, CDR1 is MDHEN and CDR2 SYDVKM. The CDR3 is made up of 16 amino acids. The CDR3 bases are TGTGCCAGCAGGATACACGGGAGTGGCGCTAACTATGGCTACACCTTC. Translation gives CASRIHGSGANYGYTF.

V usage is TRBV6-5 and J usage is TRBJ2-2; 10 bases are shared with TRBD2. Germline CDR1 reads MNHEY; CDR2 reads SVGAGI. The CDR3 loop spans 13 amino acids. V lost 8 bases, J lost 5 bases, and 2 bases stayed unmatched. The CDR3 protein is CASLLAGTGELFF. The DNA for the CDR3 is TGTGCCAGCCTACTAGCGGGGACCGGGGAGCTGTTTTTT.

V and J are TRBV5-4 and TRBJ1-4, with 7 bases lining up with TRBD1. The CDR3 sequence is 15 residues long. The trim removed 4 bases at V and 8 bases at J, leaving 11 bases unmatched. Germline V gene sequence: CDR1 SGHNT, CDR2 YYREEE (reference sequence). In DNA form, the CDR3 reads TGTGCCAGCAGCCGACGCAGGGGGTCCGGGGAAAAACTGTTTTTT. Its translation: CASSRRRGSGEKLFF.

The rearrangement links TRBV7-9 to TRBJ2-1; perhaps TRBD2 as D (5 bases). V was cut by 5 bases and J by 7 bases, with 12 bases left in between. The germline V gene encodes CDR1 SEHNR and CDR2 FQNEAQ (reference sequence). CDR3 length equals 13 residues. CDR3 DNA: TGTGCCAGCAGCCACAGCCCGGGGAATGAGCAGTTCTTC. Amino acid sequence: CASSHSPGNEQFF.

J is TRBJ2-3 and V is TRBV2, with TRBD2 matching 11 bases. The ends lost 6 bases at V and 2 bases at J; junction bases unmatched: 4. The CDR3 has 15 amino acids. Germline CDR1 is SNHLY and CDR2 is FYNNEI. In nucleotides, the CDR3 is TGTGCCAGCAGGCCGGGACTAGCGGACACAGATACGCAGTATTTT. This translates into CASRPGLADTDTQYF.

Only a few counts were recorded for this clone. This sequence joins TRBV29-1 and TRBJ2-2, with D hard to call. V was trimmed by 2 bases and J by 1 base, leaving 5 bases between them. Germline-derived CDR1 and CDR2 are SQVTM and ANQGSEA. This CDR3 contains 13 residues. The CDR3 nucleotides read TGCAGCGTTGAACAGGAGAACACCGGGGAGCTGTTTTTT. Its translation is CSVEQENTGELFF.

V gene TRBV25-1 combines with J gene TRBJ2-1; TRBD2 aligns across 11 bases. Germline V gene data show CDR1 as MGHDK and CDR2 as SYGVNS. Trimming took 4 bases from V and 4 from J; bases not matched to a gene: 6. This CDR3 has 16 residues. DNA for the CDR3: TGTGCCAGCAGTGTCCCTCTAGCGGGGGGATACAATGAGCAGTTCTTC. This codes for CASSVPLAGGYNEQFF.

The rearrangement links TRBV7-6 to TRBJ2-7, with 11 bases identical to TRBD1. Germline lookup yields CDR1 SGHVS and CDR2 FNYEAQ. The CDR3 extends over 14 amino acids. As DNA, the CDR3 is TGTGGGCTTTCGGACAGGGGGCCAGGGTACGAGCAGTACGTC. This gives the protein CGLSDRGPGYEQYV.

The chain combines TRBV7-9 with TRBJ1-4; 7 bases map to TRBD1. The germline V gene encodes CDR1 SEHNR and CDR2 FQNEAQ (reference sequence). The CDR3 covers 15 residues. V gave up 0 bases and J gave up 3 bases; unmatched junction bases: 1. CDR3 in amino acids: CASSLAQGSNEKLFF. DNA for the CDR3: TGTGCCAGCAGCTTAGCACAGGGGTCTAATGAAAAACTGTTTTTT.

The chain recombines TRBV2 with TRBJ2-2; D may be TRBD2 (7 bases). Germline lookup yields CDR1 SNHLY and CDR2 FYNNEI. The CDR3 is made up of 15 amino acids. The V gene lost 2 bases and the J gene lost 4 bases, with 11 bases spanning the gap. DNA of the CDR3: TGTGCCAGCAGTGAAACGCGGGGGCCCACCGGGGAGCTGTTTTTT. This sequence encodes CASSETRGPTGELFF. The variable domain in full, completed from reference TRBV2 and TRBJ2-2, reads EPEVTQTPSHQVTQMGQEVILRCVPISNHLYFYWYRQILGQKVEFLVSFYNNEISEKSEIFDDQFSVERPDGSNFTLKIRSTKLEDSAMYFCASSETRGPTGELFFGEGSRLTVL.

V and J are TRBV5-4 and TRBJ2-7, with 9 bases matching TRBD2. There are 14 residues in the CDR3. The V gene's germline CDR1 is SGHNT and CDR2 YYREEE (reference sequence). The ends lost 4 bases at V and 1 base at J; junction bases unmatched: 3. This chain's CDR3 is CASSPSGASYEQYF. DNA for the CDR3: TGTGCCAGCAGCCCTAGCGGGGCATCCTACGAGCAGTACTTC.

The rearrangement joins TRBV14 to TRBJ1-1; D might be TRBD1 (5 bases). The CDR3 sequence is 11 residues long. V was pared by 4 bases and J by 7 bases, with 7 bases between. Germline values: CDR1 SGHDN, CDR2 FVKESK. The CDR3 DNA follows: TGTGCCAGCAGCCTTAGGGGTGAAGCTTTCTTT. Translation gives CASSLRGEAFF.

CDR3 sequence: CASSWTSGGIDTQYF. The CDR3 DNA reads TGTGCCAGCAGTTGGACTAGCGGGGGGATAGATACGCAGTATTTT. The V call is TRBV2, the J call TRBJ2-3; TRBD2 matches at 14 bases. CDR3 length: 15 residues. Germline V gene data show CDR1 as SNHLY and CDR2 as FYNNEI. The V and J ends lost 5 bases and 5 bases, in that order; junction bases with no gene match: 3.

The rearrangement links TRBV25-1 to TRBJ1-1, with TRBD1 identical over 7 bases. This CDR3 has 13 amino acids. Germline V lookup: CDR1 MGHDK, CDR2 SYGVNS. After removal of 6 bases from V and 6 bases from J, the junction contained 7 bases not matched to a gene. The CDR3: CASRVTGAPEAFF. The CDR3 nucleotides read TGTGCCAGCAGGGTTACAGGGGCCCCTGAAGCTTTCTTT.

The CDR3 sequence: CASSPLASSYEQYF. The CDR3 DNA follows: TGTGCCAGCTCACCACTGGCTAGCTCCTACGAGCAGTACTTC. The chain has TRBV18 and TRBJ2-7, with D uncertain. This CDR3 is built from 14 residues. The germline V and J ends were trimmed by 1 base and 0 bases, with 7 bases remaining between them. CDR1 and CDR2 (germline): KGHSH, LQKENI.

This chain links TRBV6-5 with TRBJ2-3, with 8 bases that match TRBD2. CDR1 is MNHEY, CDR2 SVGAGI, per germline. This CDR3 contains 14 residues. Unmatched junction bases numbered 13, after V lost 11 bases and J lost 6 bases. CDR3 nucleotides: TGTGCCTCCTTCGGGGCGGGGGGCCGGGATACGCAGTATTTT. Protein sequence: CASFGAGGRDTQYF.

V and J are TRBV7-2 and TRBJ2-2; tentative D call: TRBD2 (6 bases). V gave up 1 base and J gave up 5 bases, with 8 bases separating them. This CDR3 is built from 14 residues. CDR1 is SGHTA and CDR2 is FQGNSA in the germline V gene. DNA of the CDR3: TGTGCCAGCAGCTTAGTGGGGGGAACCGGGGAGCTGTTTTTT. Translated, it gives CASSLVGGTGELFF.

The chain uses TRBV14 and TRBJ1-2, with TRBD1 as a possible D gene (6 bases). Trimming removed 1 base at V and 4 bases at J, with 19 bases between. Per germline, CDR1 SGHDN and CDR2 FVKESK. The CDR3 sequence is 17 residues long. CDR3 sequence reads: CASSQVLPEGGPYGYTF. The CDR3 nucleotides read TGTGCCAGCAGCCAAGTCCTCCCCGAAGGGGGACCCTATGGCTACACCTTC.

J is TRBJ1-5 and V is TRBV6-1; D is unresolved. CDR1 and CDR2 (germline): MNHNS, SASEGT. V lost 1 base and J 7 bases, leaving 14 bases between the germline ends. The CDR3 is made up of 15 amino acids. CDR3 in DNA: TGTGCCAGCAGTGAAGTCGGAGGGTTACGGCAGCCCCAGCATTTT. Amino acid sequence: CASSEVGGLRQPQHF.

The chain joins TRBV5-6 to TRBJ2-3; 8 nucleotides match TRBD2. Germline CDR1 is SGHDT and CDR2 is YYEEEE. The CDR3 runs 15 residues. Trimming removed 1 base from V and 6 bases from J; junction bases left unmatched: 7. CDR3 loop: CASSLRVSGADTQYF. The CDR3 coding sequence is TGTGCCAGCAGCTTGAGGGTTAGCGGGGCCGATACGCAGTATTTT.

J is TRBJ2-1 and V is TRBV2; possible D gene TRBD2, 6 bases. V lost 3 bases to trimming and J lost 4 bases, with 22 bases between them. The V gene's germline CDR1 is SNHLY and CDR2 FYNNEI. This CDR3 has 18 amino acids. CDR3 amino acids: CASSDVGGAGSGYNEQFF. CDR3 nucleotide sequence: TGTGCCAGCAGTGACGTTGGGGGTGCGGGGTCTGGGTACAATGAGCAGTTCTTC.

The chain recombines TRBV4-2 with TRBJ1-5, with 9 bases aligning to TRBD1. J was trimmed by 4 bases and V by 2 bases; bases with no gene match: 6. The CDR3 extends over 16 amino acids. Germline CDR1 reads LGHNA; CDR2 reads YNFKEQ. CDR3 DNA sequence: TGTGCCAGCAGCCAAACGACGACAGGGGGGAATCAGCCCCAGCATTTT. Amino acids: CASSQTTTGGNQPQHF.

This clone was counted between two and nine times. The chain couples TRBV7-2 to TRBJ1-5, with TRBD1 matching 8 bases. There are 15 residues in the CDR3. CDR1 SGHTA and CDR2 FQGNSA come from the germline V gene. V was clipped by 4 bases and J by 9 bases; unmatched bases: 11. Here the CDR3 reads CASSSGTGGVGPQHF. Here the CDR3 DNA reads TGTGCCAGCAGCTCCGGGACAGGAGGCGTCGGGCCCCAGCATTTT.

The chain has TRBV19 and TRBJ1-5; 7 nucleotides agree with TRBD1. Germline-derived CDR1 and CDR2 are LNHDA and SQIVND (reference sequence). V lost 10 bases to trimming and J lost 2 bases; unmatched junction nucleotides: 14. The CDR3 runs to 16 residues. The CDR3 region has the DNA TGTGCCACCATACAGGGGAATAAGCGTGGCAATCAGCCCCAGCATTTT. It specifies CATIQGNKRGNQPQHF.

J is TRBJ1-5 and V is TRBV30, with 11 bases lining up with TRBD1. Unmatched junction bases numbered 9, after V lost 3 bases and J lost 5 bases. The germline V gene has CDR1 GTSNPN and CDR2 SVGIG (reference sequence). The CDR3 runs to 16 residues. CDR3: CAWRADRDRGDQPQHF. In nucleotides, the CDR3 is TGTGCCTGGAGGGCCGACCGGGACAGGGGGGATCAGCCCCAGCATTTT.

The V call is TRBV5-1, the J call TRBJ2-3, with 9 bases aligning to TRBD2. CDR1 is SGHRS and CDR2 is YFSETQ in the germline V gene. The CDR3 spans 17 residues. Trimming at V came to 2 bases and at J to 2 bases, leaving 9 bases not matched to a gene. DNA for the CDR3: TGCGCCAGCAGCTTTTGGGCTAGCGGGGCGAACACAGATACGCAGTATTTT. This codes for CASSFWASGANTDTQYF.

V gene TRBV6-6 combines with J gene TRBJ1-6; 7 bases line up with TRBD1. Trimming took 2 bases from V and 0 from J; bases not matched to a gene: 1. CDR1 is MNHNY, CDR2 SVGAGI, per germline (reference sequence). This CDR3 has 16 residues. DNA of the CDR3: TGTGCCAGCAGTTACGGACAGGACTCCTATAATTCACCCCTCCACTTT. Encoded protein: CASSYGQDSYNSPLHF.

This clone showed up just a few times. The J gene is TRBJ2-3, the V gene TRBV6-1; 12 nucleotides line up with TRBD2. Germline V gives CDR1 MNHNS, CDR2 SASEGT. The CDR3 extends over 15 amino acids. With V trimmed by 6 bases and J by 4 bases, 5 bases remained unmatched. CDR3 residues: CASSGLAGNPDTQYF. The CDR3, as DNA: TGTGCCAGCAGCGGACTAGCGGGGAATCCAGATACGCAGTATTTT.

The chain combines TRBV7-2 with TRBJ2-7; 10 nucleotides align to TRBD2. Germline values: CDR1 SGHTA, CDR2 FQGNSA. The CDR3 runs 15 residues. V dropped 5 bases and J dropped 6; count of bases not matched to a gene: 10. The CDR3 nucleotides read TGTGCCAGCAGCCCTAGAGGGACTAGCGTGCTCGAGCAGTACTTC. Its protein is CASSPRGTSVLEQYF.

There are a few counts of this clone. The chain joins TRBV4-1 to TRBJ2-3; 7 nucleotides align to TRBD1. CDR1 MGHRA and CDR2 YSYEKL come from the germline V gene. The CDR3 is made up of 16 amino acids. The J segment lost 0 bases and the V segment lost 1 base, leaving 4 bases of the junction unmatched. CDR3 sequence: CASSQAGQPSTDTQYF. CDR3 DNA: TGCGCCAGCAGCCAAGCGGGACAGCCTAGCACAGATACGCAGTATTTT.

This chain connects TRBV11-3 to TRBJ2-7; D is possibly TRBD2 (6 bases). Trimming cost V 0 bases and J 7 bases, with 10 bases left between them. This CDR3 comprises 13 residues. Looked up from germline, CDR1 is SGHNT and CDR2 is YENEEA. The CDR3 nucleotides read TGTGCCAGCAGCTTAGACCCCGGGGGAGAGCAGTACTTC. Translation: CASSLDPGGEQYF.

The chain is built from TRBV10-3 and TRBJ1-6; tentatively, D is TRBD1 (5 bases). The CDR3 sequence is 16 residues long. Germline lookup yields CDR1 ENHRY and CDR2 SYGVKD. Trimming cost V 2 bases and J 7 bases, with 15 bases left between them. In DNA, the CDR3 is TGTGCCATCAGTGAGGGGGGGACTGGGGCCAATTCACCCCTCCACTTT. It translates to CAISEGGTGANSPLHF.